The clone carrying this TCR beta chain was observed a few times. Its specificity is unknown. The source of the sample is a study of T cells in Graves' hyperthyroidism and ophthalmopathy. Study results and caveats: Most thyroid clonotypes expanded above 0.001 appeared in blood too.

Regions amplified from RNA transcripts were the TCR beta CDR3 regions. Researchers ran a first-round RT-PCR on the TCR CDR3 using the HTBI primer set. One entry per CDR3 protein results from TCRdb running MiXCR on the multiplex PCR reads. The table includes about 640,000 distinct CDR3 sequences, less than 25% detected once. J gave up 3 bases and V 7 bases, and 18 bases lay outside the gene matches. The CDR3 has 19 residues. This receptor was identified in a man under 40 with Graves' ophthalmopathy. Source material: blood. The gene calls are TRBV12-3 or TRBV12-4 and TRBJ2-3, with 11 bases lining up with TRBD2. DNA for the CDR3: TGTGCCAGCACCATCACCGGACTAGCGGGTGCTAGACGTACAGATACGCAGTATTTT. Residues: CASTITGLAGARRTDTQYF.